This T cell receptor (beta chain) was sequenced during a study of vaccination and CD4 T cells after COVID-19. Study overall: In the convalescent cohort, there were six males and four females, two of them Hispanic.

Noted treatment: approximately 10-day PBMC culture with coronavirus spike peptide pools or control peptides (ViraFEST assay). An Oncomine TCR Beta short-read assay was used to sequence the DNA from cultured CD4+ T cells. The template was genomic DNA from cultured CD4+ T cells. TCRdb fed the PCR reads into MiXCR, producing one record per CDR3 protein. The table records more than 4,500 distinct CDR3 sequences, approximately 48% of them present only once. Trimming at V came to 0 bases and at J to 0 bases, leaving 1 base not matched to a gene. This CDR3 has 16 amino acids. In germline, CDR1 is LNHDA, CDR2 SQIVND (reference sequence). As concerns this clonotype: The antigen is undetermined.

The source is a human donor who had recovered from COVID-19. The chain carries TRBV19 and TRBJ1-2; 10 bases are shared with TRBD1. The sequencing sample was made of CD4+ T cells from blood, cultured in vitro. The CDR3 bases are TGTGCCAGTAGTATAGAAGGGACAGGGGCTAACTATGGCTACACCTTC. This gives the protein CASSIEGTGANYGYTF.